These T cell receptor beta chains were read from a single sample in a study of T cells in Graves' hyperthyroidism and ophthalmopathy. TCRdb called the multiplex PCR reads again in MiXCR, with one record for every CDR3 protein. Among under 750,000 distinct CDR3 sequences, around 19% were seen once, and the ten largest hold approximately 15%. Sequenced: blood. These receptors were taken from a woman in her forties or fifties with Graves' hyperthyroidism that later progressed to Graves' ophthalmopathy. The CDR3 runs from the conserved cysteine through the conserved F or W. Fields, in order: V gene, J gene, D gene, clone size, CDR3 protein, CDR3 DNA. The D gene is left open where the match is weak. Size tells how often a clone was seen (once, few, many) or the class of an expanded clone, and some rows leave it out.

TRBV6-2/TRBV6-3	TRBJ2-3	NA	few	CASSYWASGTDTQYF	TGTGCCAGCAGTTACTGGGCTAGCGGCACAGATACGCAGTATTTT
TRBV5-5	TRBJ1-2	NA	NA	CASSFSGGNNYGYTF	TGTGCCAGCAGCTTTTCGGGGGGGAATAACTATGGCTACACCTTC
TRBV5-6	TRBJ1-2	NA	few	CASSLAGDRYGYTF	TGTGCCAGCAGCCTCGCGGGGGATCGGTATGGCTACACCTTC
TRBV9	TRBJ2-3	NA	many	CASSVHGGLDTDTQYF	TGTGCCAGCAGCGTTCACGGGGGGCTCGACACAGATACGCAGTATTTT
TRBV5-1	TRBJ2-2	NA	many	CASGSTGANTGELFF	TGCGCCAGCGGATCGACAGGAGCAAACACCGGGGAGCTGTTTTTT
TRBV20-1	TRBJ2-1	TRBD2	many	CSAQTGTSAPEQFF	TGCAGTGCTCAGACCGGGACTAGTGCTCCTGAGCAGTTCTTC
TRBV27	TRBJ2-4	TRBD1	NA	CASSFGTGENIQYF	TGTGCCAGCAGTTTTGGGACAGGGGAAAACATTCAGTACTTC
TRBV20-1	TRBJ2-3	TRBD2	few	CSARASGGNTDTQYF	TGCAGTGCTAGAGCTAGCGGGGGAAACACAGATACGCAGTATTTT
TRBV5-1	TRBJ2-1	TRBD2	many	CASSATSGGNEQFF	TGCGCCAGCAGCGCTACTAGCGGGGGTAATGAGCAGTTCTTC
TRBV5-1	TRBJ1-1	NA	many	CASSPQDRDTEAFF	TGCGCCAGCAGCCCCCAAGACCGAGACACTGAAGCTTTCTTT
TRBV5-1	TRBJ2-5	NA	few	CASSLVGPQTQYF	TGCGCCAGCAGCTTGGTGGGGCCGCAGACCCAGTACTTC
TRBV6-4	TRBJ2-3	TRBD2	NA	CASRASGSSADTQYF	TGTGCCTCCCGGGCTAGCGGGAGTTCCGCAGATACGCAGTATTTT
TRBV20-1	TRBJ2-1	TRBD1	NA	CSASPRDSNEQPF	TGCAGTGCAAGTCCCCGGGACAGCAATGAGCAGCCCTTC
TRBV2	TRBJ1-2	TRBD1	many	CASGQDRGLDGYTF	TGTGCCAGCGGCCAGGACAGGGGGTTGGATGGCTACACCTTC
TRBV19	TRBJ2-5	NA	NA	CASSIVWGTETQYF	TGTGCCAGTAGTATAGTGTGGGGCACGGAGACCCAGTACTTC
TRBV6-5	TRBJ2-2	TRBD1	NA	CASSLSDRVNTGELFF	TGTGCCAGCAGCTTATCGGACAGGGTGAACACCGGGGAGCTGTTTTTT
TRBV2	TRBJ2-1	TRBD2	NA	CASTDNGGAGWFEQFF	TGTGCCAGCACCGACAACGGGGGGGCCGGCTGGTTTGAGCAGTTCTTC